This T cell receptor beta chain derives from a study of blood T cell repertoires in COVID-19 (TCRdb year 2020). Broadly, across the study: Collaborator samples came from the United States, Italy and Spain and covered acute and convalescent phases of COVID-19. The material from the prospective study consisted of cDNA or gDNA derived from T cells, B-cell-depleted T cells, or PBMCs. Deeply sampled blood TCRbeta repertoires from subjects exposed to, actively infected with, or recovered from COVID-19 were included in the dataset. A freely available public database, intended as a resource for researchers studying the immune response to SARS-CoV-2, is where the repertoires were released. Samples were obtained from the ongoing ImmuneRACE study (first 160 participants) and from over a thousand subjects provided by 6 global collaborators. Nearly every sample came with metadata listing a de-identified subject ID, COVID-19 status, age in years and sex. Where available, HLA class I and class II types were taken from metadata supplied by the sample provider and were not determined by assay-based typing. Study-wide conclusions, independent of this receptor: The amount of clinical and demographic metadata varied by source and participant and was provided uncurated.

From its cysteine to its phenylalanine, the CDR3 spans 16 amino acids. Solely the CDR3 DNA is kept, with 48 bases framed from the first base. V is cut back by 4 bases and J by 7 bases, with 11 bases in the junction unmatched. Reading the germline V gene gives CDR1 SGHDN and CDR2 FVKESK. With regard to this clone: Its antigen specificity is not known. No base-level quality is on record; no much larger clone is a single base apart.

The collaborating institutions used their own protocols to collect whole blood in K2EDTA tubes. For TCRbeta analysis, collaborators shipped samples in one of three forms: frozen whole blood, isolated PBMCs, or DNA extracted from either of those sample types. TCRbeta CDR3 regions were amplified from genomic DNA using the immunoSEQ Assay, a bias-controlled multiplex PCR. The authors' pipeline ran thus. Within the assay, amplification of reference gene primers was used to estimate how many nucleated cells each sample contained. Sequence reads were collapsed and filtered to measure the absolute abundance of every unique TCRbeta CDR3 rearrangement. Productive Simpson clonality was computed per sample as the square root of Simpson's diversity index over productive rearrangements. TCRdb stores this immuneACCESS table with in-frame sequences only. Part of the clones is absent; in the studies checked, under half of the shortfall reflects unresolved V genes, and no reason is known for the rest. That table is the source of V, J and clone size, and D and trimming were worked out from the DNA. Across this sample there are around 62,000 clones, with more than 70% seen only once. The top ten constitute around 8% of the sample.

The receptor's source is a man aged 45-65 years with active COVID-19. The chain is assembled from TRBV14 and TRBJ1-4, and TRBD1 matches 8 of the central bases. The sequenced material came from peripheral blood. The nucleotide sequence is given as TGTGCCAGCAGCCCTTTCTCCGGGACAGGTCGTGAAAAACTGTTTTTT. Its translation reads: CASSPFSGTGREKLFF.